Included here is one T cell receptor (beta chain) sequence, with context. The data belong to a study of blood T cells in healthy people across ages. Together with a sample-barcoded 5' primer, a J-beta primer mix was included in a second PCR lasting about 7 to 12 cycles. TCRdb independently ran MiXCR on the 5' RACE reads; one entry per CDR3 protein. The repertoire holds 1.4 million or so distinct CDR3 sequences, about 42% seen once, with about 4.1% in the top ten. Germline V gene lookup returns CDR1 MDHEN and CDR2 SYDVKM. V shed 8 bases and J shed 0 bases, with 15 bases lying between them. The CDR3 spans 15 residues.

The gene calls are TRBV28 and TRBJ2-3; a possible D gene is TRBD2 (6 bases). The sample was blood. The sequence derives from a woman between 18 and 29 years old in good health. The CDR3 DNA reads as TGTGCCAGCCTCATAGGAGCGGGTAGCACAGATACGCAGTATTTT. Translated: CASLIGAGSTDTQYF.